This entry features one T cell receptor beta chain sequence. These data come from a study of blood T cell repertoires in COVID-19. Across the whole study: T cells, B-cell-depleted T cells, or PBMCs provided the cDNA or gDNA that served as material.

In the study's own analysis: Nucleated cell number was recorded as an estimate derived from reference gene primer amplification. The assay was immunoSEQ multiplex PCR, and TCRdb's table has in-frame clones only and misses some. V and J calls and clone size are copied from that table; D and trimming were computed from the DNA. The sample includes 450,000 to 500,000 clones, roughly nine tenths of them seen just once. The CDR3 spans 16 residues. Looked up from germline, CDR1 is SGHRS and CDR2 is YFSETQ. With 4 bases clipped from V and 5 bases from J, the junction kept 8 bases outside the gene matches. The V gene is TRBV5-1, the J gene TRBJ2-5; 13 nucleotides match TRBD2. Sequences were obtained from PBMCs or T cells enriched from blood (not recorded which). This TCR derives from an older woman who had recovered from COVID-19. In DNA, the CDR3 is TGCGCCAGCAGCCACGGGACTAGCGGGGCACGTGAGACCCAGTACTTC. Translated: CASSHGTSGARETQYF.